This T cell receptor beta chain is from a study of blood T cell repertoires in COVID-19. Study-wide context: The United States, Italy and Spain were the sources of the acute and convalescent COVID-19 samples. Sources were T cells, B-cell-depleted T cells, or PBMCs; the material itself was cDNA or gDNA.

As handled by the study authors: Reference gene primers were amplified, and this amplification served to estimate nucleated cell counts. Here immunoSEQ multiplex PCR was the method, and the copy in TCRdb shows in-frame clones only, minus some. V and J calls and clone size are given by that table; D and trimming were obtained from the DNA. The sample records about 140,000 clones, 84% being singletons. The CDR3 is 18 residues long. V lost 0 bases and J 6 bases, leaving 22 bases between the germline ends. CDR1 and CDR2 (germline): SGHTA, FQGTGA. The receptor's source is a woman of 80 years or more in a cohort sampled during active or convalescent COVID-19. V usage is TRBV7-3 and J usage is TRBJ2-3; D perhaps matches TRBD1 (5 bases). The sequenced sample was peripheral blood. The CDR3 loop reads CASSLTVVEAPGLDTQYF. The CDR3 nucleotides are TGTGCCAGCAGCTTAACTGTGGTGGAAGCGCCAGGGCTCGATACGCAGTATTTT.